Each of the 9 T cell receptor beta chains below was sequenced from the same sample in a study of T cell responses to AZD1222 COVID-19 vaccine. Libraries were prepared by immunoSEQ multiplex PCR; TCRdb keeps only in-frame clonotypes and omits some of them. The sample shows some 54,000 clones, roughly 90% of them seen only once. Sequencing was performed on peripheral blood, taken on day 0 of AZD1222 vaccination. Receptors originate from an adult in good health.

This chain links TRBV7-9 with TRBJ2-7; 13 positions agree with TRBD2. Trimming removed 0 bases from V and 8 bases from J; junction bases left unmatched: 7. The CDR3 loop spans 16 amino acids. Germline CDR1 and CDR2: SEHNR and FQNEAQ (reference sequence). This CDR3 reads CASSLAGTSGMEQQYF. The CDR3, as DNA: TGTGCCAGCAGCTTAGCCGGGACTAGCGGGATGGAACAGCAGTACTTC. The full variable domain, in which reference TRBV7-9 and TRBJ2-7 provide the parts outside the CDR3, is DTGVSQNPRHKITKRGQNVTFRCDPISEHNRLYWYRQTLGQGPEFLTYFQNEAQLEKSRLLSDRFSAERPKGSFSTLEIQRTEQGDSAMYLCASSLAGTSGMEQQYFGPGTRLTVT.

J is TRBJ2-7 and V is TRBV7-8, with 7 bases matching TRBD2. Germline V gene data show CDR1 as SGHVS and CDR2 as FQNEAQ. V was pared by 3 bases and J by 0 bases, with 5 bases of the junction left unmatched. The CDR3 covers 15 residues. In DNA, the CDR3 is TGTGCCAGCAGCTTTGGACTAGTAAGCTCCTACGAGCAGTACTTC. Translated, it gives CASSFGLVSSYEQYF. The full variable domain, completed using reference TRBV7-8 and TRBJ2-7, is GAGVSQSPRYKVAKRGQDVALRCDPISGHVSLFWYQQALGQGPEFLTYFQNEAQLDKSGLPSDRFFAERPEGSVSTLKIQRTQQEDSAVYLCASSFGLVSSYEQYFGPGTRLTVT.

The chain is built from TRBV15 and TRBJ2-5; TRBD2 aligns across 11 bases. The CDR3 sequence is 16 residues long. Germline trimming cut 3 bases from V and 5 bases from J; bases unmatched to any gene: 8. CDR1 is LNHNV, CDR2 YYDKDF, per germline (reference sequence). The CDR3 region is CATSRGTSGSTETQYF. DNA of the CDR3: TGTGCCACCAGCAGGGGAACTAGCGGGAGTACCGAGACCCAGTACTTC.

V and J are TRBV2 and TRBJ2-1, with D perhaps matching TRBD1 (6 bases). Germline V lookup: CDR1 SNHLY, CDR2 FYNNEI. V gave up 10 bases and J gave up 2 bases, with 9 bases separating them. The CDR3 totals 12 residues. The chain's CDR3 is CAIRDTYNEQFF. The CDR3 DNA sequence: TGTGCCATCCGGGACACCTACAATGAGCAGTTCTTC.

This clone was seen just once. This chain uses TRBV5-1 with TRBJ2-6; TRBD1 aligns across 11 bases. The CDR3 sequence is 18 residues long. The V and J ends lost 3 bases and 3 bases, in that order; junction bases with no gene match: 8. Germline V gene sequence: CDR1 SGHRS, CDR2 YFSETQ. DNA of the CDR3: TGCGCCAGCAGCTCGTACGGACAGGGGGCGGTTGGGGCCAACGTCCTGACTTTC. Its translation: CASSSYGQGAVGANVLTF.

This clone was recorded only once. V usage is TRBV2 and J usage is TRBJ1-3, with D uncertain. Germline assignment: CDR1 SNHLY and CDR2 FYNNEI. V dropped 8 bases and J dropped 4 bases, with 15 bases sitting between them. This CDR3 comprises 14 residues. CDR3: CASRPRTAGNTIYF. The DNA of the CDR3 is TGTGCCAGCCGCCCCAGGACGGCGGGAAACACCATATATTTT.

This chain connects TRBV28 to TRBJ1-1, with a possible D match to TRBD1 (6 bases). Germline assignment: CDR1 MDHEN and CDR2 SYDVKM. CDR3 length: 12 amino acids. Trimming took off 4 bases at V and 6 bases at J, with 9 bases between the two ends. CDR3 DNA sequence: TGTGCCAGCAGTTCGGGGGCCCCTGAAGCTTTCTTT. Protein: CASSSGAPEAFF.

The V gene is TRBV2, the J gene TRBJ2-3; TRBD2 matches 9 bases. V lost 7 bases to trimming and J lost 2 bases; unmatched junction nucleotides: 10. The germline V gene has CDR1 SNHLY and CDR2 FYNNEI. CDR3 length: 16 amino acids. The CDR3 sequence is CASTLLAGWSTDTQYF. The CDR3 DNA reads TGTGCCAGCACCCTGCTAGCGGGATGGTCCACAGATACGCAGTATTTT.

This chain joins TRBV15 and TRBJ1-5, with D possibly being TRBD1 (5 bases). CDR3 length: 14 residues. Trimming removed 3 bases from V and 6 bases from J, with 12 bases in between. Looked up from germline, CDR1 is LNHNV and CDR2 is YYDKDF (reference sequence). The chain's CDR3 is CATSSLGGSQPQHF. Written as DNA, the CDR3 is TGTGCCACCAGCAGTCTGGGGGGTAGTCAGCCCCAGCATTTT.